This T cell receptor (beta chain) was recovered during a study of T cells after yellow fever vaccination. TCRdb independently ran MiXCR on the 5' RACE reads; one entry per CDR3 protein. The table has around 320,000 distinct CDR3 sequences, 3.5% to 4.5% seen once; the top ten hold around 19%. Study results and limitations: From the bulk population, abundant clonotypes could contaminate and appear within FACS-sorted repertoires. Primary-vaccination clones mostly resurfaced post-booster (96% CD4, under 90% CD8).

This clonotype appeared a few times. No antigen is known for it. The CDR3 covers 14 residues. Per the germline V gene, CDR1 is SEHNR and CDR2 is FQNEAQ (reference sequence). With 1 base removed from V and 5 bases from J, the gap between germline ends came to 9 bases. Sequenced here: PBMCs, sampled 15 days after the yellow fever booster vaccination. The receptor was isolated from a young man who received the YFV17D yellow fever vaccine. The V and J genes are TRBV7-9 and TRBJ2-1; D uncertain. CDR3: CASSLVVGDNEQFF. The CDR3 DNA is TGTGCCAGCAGCTTAGTTGTGGGCGACAATGAGCAGTTCTTC.